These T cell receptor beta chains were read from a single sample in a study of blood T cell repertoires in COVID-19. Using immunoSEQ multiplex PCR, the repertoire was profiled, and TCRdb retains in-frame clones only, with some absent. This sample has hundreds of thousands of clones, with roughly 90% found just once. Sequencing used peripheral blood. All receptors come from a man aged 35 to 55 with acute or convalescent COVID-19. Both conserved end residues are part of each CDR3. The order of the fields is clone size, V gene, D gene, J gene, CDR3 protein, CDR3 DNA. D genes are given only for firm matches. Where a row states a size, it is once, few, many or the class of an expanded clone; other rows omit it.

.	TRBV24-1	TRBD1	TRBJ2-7	CATSDARGQGLYEQYF	TGTGCCACCAGTGATGCCCGAGGACAGGGTCTATACGAGCAGTACTTC
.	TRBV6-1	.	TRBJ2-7	CASSEAWGPSYEQYF	TGTGCCAGCAGTGAAGCCTGGGGGCCGTCCTACGAGCAGTACTTC
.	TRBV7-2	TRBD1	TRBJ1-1	CASSPRAGGAFF	TGTGCCAGCAGCCCCCGGGCAGGGGGTGCTTTCTTT
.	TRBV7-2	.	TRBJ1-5	CASSLGQGNQPQHF	TGTGCCAGCAGCTTGGGCCAGGGGAACCAGCCCCAGCATTTT
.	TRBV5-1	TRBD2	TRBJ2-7	CASSFSPPGGGFIEQYF	TGCGCCAGCAGCTTTTCCCCCCCAGGCGGGGGGTTTATCGAGCAGTACTTC
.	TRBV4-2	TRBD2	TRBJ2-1	CASSHAGGSYNEQFF	TGTGCCAGCAGCCACGCGGGGGGGTCCTACAATGAGCAGTTCTTC
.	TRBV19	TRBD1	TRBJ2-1	CASSDQGQGSYNEQFF	TGTGCCAGTAGTGACCAGGGACAGGGATCCTACAATGAGCAGTTCTTC
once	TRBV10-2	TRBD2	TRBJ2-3	CASRPGTSGGDTQYF	TGCGCCAGCAGGCCCGGGACTAGCGGGGGGGATACGCAGTATTTT
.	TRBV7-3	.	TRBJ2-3	CASSLGGRNTDTQYF	TGTGCCAGCAGCTTGGGGGGACGGAACACAGATACGCAGTATTTT
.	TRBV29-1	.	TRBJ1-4	CSVCFRDWDEKLFF	TGCAGCGTTTGTTTCCGGGACTGGGATGAAAAACTGTTTTTT
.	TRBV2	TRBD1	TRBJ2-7	CASTTGTGSYEQYF	TGTGCCAGCACTACCGGGACAGGGTCCTACGAGCAGTACTTC
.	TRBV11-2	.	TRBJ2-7	CASSLEVWAEQYF	TGTGCCAGCAGCTTAGAGGTGTGGGCAGAGCAGTACTTC
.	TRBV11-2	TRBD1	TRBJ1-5	CASSQGEQGWNQPQHF	TGTGCCAGCAGCCAGGGGGAACAGGGGTGGAATCAGCCCCAGCATTTT
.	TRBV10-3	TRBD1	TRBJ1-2	CASHPGQAFGYTF	TGTGCCTCTCACCCGGGACAGGCCTTTGGCTACACCTTC
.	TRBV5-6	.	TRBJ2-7	CASSLVGVGYEQYF	TGTGCCAGCAGCTTGGTCGGGGTTGGATACGAGCAGTACTTC
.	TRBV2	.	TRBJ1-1	CASGPGVFTEAFF	TGTGCCAGCGGACCGGGGGTTTTCACTGAAGCTTTCTTT
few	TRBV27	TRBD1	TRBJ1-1	CASSLGQEFEAFF	TGTGCCAGCAGTCTCGGACAGGAGTTTGAAGCTTTCTTT
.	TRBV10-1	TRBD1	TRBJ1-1	CASSSGTGRWTEAFF	TGCGCCAGCAGTTCCGGGACAGGGCGCTGGACTGAAGCTTTCTTT
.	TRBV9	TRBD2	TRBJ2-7	CASSPQRGTYEQYF	TGTGCCAGCAGCCCCCAGCGGGGCACCTACGAGCAGTACTTC
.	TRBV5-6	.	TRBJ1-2	CASSSGGLYGYTF	TGTGCCAGCAGCTCGGGTGGATTGTATGGCTACACCTTC
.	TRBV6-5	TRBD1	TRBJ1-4	CASSFLRDRREKLFF	TGTGCCAGCAGTTTTTTACGGGACAGGCGTGAAAAACTGTTTTTT
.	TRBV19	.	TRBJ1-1	CASSAQGSQAFF	TGTGCCAGTAGCGCCCAGGGTAGTCAAGCTTTCTTT